The 7 T cell receptor beta chains below all came from one sample that was sequenced in a study of T cells expressing NK-cell markers. TCRdb processed the 5' RACE reads again and assigns one entry to each CDR3 protein, with no DNA. In all, the sample yields about 550,000 distinct CDR3 sequences. Input material: blood T cells: a sorted CD56 or NKG2C T cell subset, CD4+ or CD8+ T cells, or bulk PBMC T cells (not recorded which). All receptors derive from a man between 18 and 29 years old in good health.

The rearrangement links TRBV11-2 to TRBJ2-1; there is no DNA to check the TCRdb D call of TRBD2. Germline CDR1 SGHAT, CDR2 FQNNGV. This CDR3 contains 16 residues. The CDR3 reads CASSLVAGTSADEQFF.

The chain recombines TRBV9 with TRBJ2-5; without DNA, the TCRdb call of TRBD2 cannot be checked. Germline V gives CDR1 SGDLS, CDR2 YYNGEE. The CDR3 covers 17 residues. The CDR3 sequence: CASSPLAAAGGQETQYF.

V and J are TRBV20-1 and TRBJ1-1; TCRdb names TRBD1, which stays unverified in the absence of DNA. Germline CDR1 reads DFQATT; CDR2 reads SNEGSKA (reference sequence). The CDR3 covers 14 residues. CDR3: CSARDLRGPTEAFF.

The chain employs TRBV12-3 or TRBV12-4 and TRBJ2-1; TCRdb outputs TRBD2, but without DNA this stays unchecked. This CDR3 spans 14 amino acids. CDR3: CASSPLGSTQGQFF.

The chain couples TRBV19 to TRBJ2-7; TCRdb designates TRBD1, a call that cannot be tested without DNA. Germline V gene sequence: CDR1 LNHDA, CDR2 SQIVND (reference sequence). This CDR3 comprises 14 residues. CDR3 amino acids: CASRSEDSDYEQYF.

The genes are TRBV3-1 and TRBJ2-5; TCRdb calls TRBD1, which cannot be checked without DNA. CDR3 length equals 16 residues. The germline gives CDR1 LGHDT, CDR2 YNNKEL (reference sequence). CDR3 region: CASSRGPGRGEETQYF.

Here the CDR3 reads CSVERGGDEQFF. This sequence joins TRBV20-1 and TRBJ2-1; without DNA, the TCRdb call of TRBD2 cannot be checked. The CDR3 runs 12 residues. Germline CDR1 is DFQATT and CDR2 is SNEGSKA (reference sequence).